These 31 T cell receptor beta chains were all obtained from the same sample, sequenced in a study of OX40 agonist ivuxolimab in advanced cancers. Library construction relied on the immunoSEQ multiplex PCR assay. Sourced from immuneACCESS, this table was stored by TCRdb with only in-frame sequences that have V and J called. A share of the clones is absent; for the studies checked, an unresolved V gene accounts for under half, and the remainder has no known explanation. Present in this sample are 35,000 to 50,000 clones, nearly 90% of which were seen just once. The top ten clonotypes cover around 18% of the sample. The specimen comprised CD4+ or CD8+ T cells sorted from blood, sampled in a trial of the OX40 agonist ivuxolimab. These receptors were collected from an adult with an advanced solid tumor such as melanoma, head and neck, liver or kidney cancer.

This chain links TRBV11-2 with TRBJ2-2; maybe TRBD2 (7 bases). This CDR3 spans 14 amino acids. Germline-derived CDR1 and CDR2 are SGHAT and FQNNGV. V was clipped by 6 bases and J by 9 bases, with 17 bases between them. The CDR3 spells CASREMGGARELFF. CDR3 DNA sequence: TGTGCCAGCAGGGAAATGGGGGGGGCTCGGGAGCTGTTTTTT.

This chain links TRBV25-1 with TRBJ2-7, with 10 bases identical to TRBD1. The ends lost 3 bases at V and 2 bases at J; junction bases unmatched: 4. CDR1 is MGHDK and CDR2 is SYGVNS in the germline V gene. This CDR3 comprises 15 residues. In DNA form, the CDR3 reads TGTGCCAGCAGTGATCGGGACAGGGGTACCTACGAGCAGTACTTC. This translates into CASSDRDRGTYEQYF.

The chain employs TRBV2 and TRBJ2-1; TRBD2 matches at 16 bases. Germline V lookup: CDR1 SNHLY, CDR2 FYNNEI. CDR3 size: 17 residues. V gave up 3 bases and J gave up 7 bases; unmatched junction bases: 6. The CDR3, as DNA: TGTGCCAGCAGTGAGGGGACTAGCGGGGGGGCAAGGAATGAGCAGTTCTTC. It codes for CASSEGTSGGARNEQFF.

The DNA for the CDR3 is TGTGCCAGCAGCTCTACTAGCGCCCAAGAGACCCAGTACTTC. Its translation is CASSSTSAQETQYF. The V and J genes are TRBV7-9 and TRBJ2-5, with 7 bases fitting TRBD2. The CDR3 extends over 14 amino acids. The V gene end was trimmed by 4 bases and the J gene end by 1 base; junction bases not matched to a gene: 3. Germline V gives CDR1 SEHNR, CDR2 FQNEAQ (reference sequence).

The chain is built from TRBV27 and TRBJ1-2, with 9 bases that match TRBD1. The junction had 13 bases not matched to a gene; V was cut back by 4 bases and J by 4 bases. CDR3 length equals 17 residues. The germline gives CDR1 MNHEY, CDR2 SMNVEV (reference sequence). The CDR3 protein is CASSSPGQGIAGYGYTF. DNA of the CDR3: TGTGCCAGCAGTTCCCCGGGACAGGGTATCGCTGGCTATGGCTACACCTTC.

The genes are TRBV7-7 and TRBJ2-1; 15 nucleotides agree with TRBD2. CDR1 and CDR2 from the germline V gene are SSHAT and FNYEAQ (reference sequence). With 5 bases clipped from V and 0 bases from J, the junction kept 8 bases outside the gene matches. The CDR3 covers 19 residues. CDR3 in DNA: TGTGCCAGCAGCAGCGGACTAGCGGGGGGGGAAAGCTCCTACAATGAGCAGTTCTTC. This translates into CASSSGLAGGESSYNEQFF.

This clone was detected once. This sequence joins TRBV6-5 and TRBJ1-4; weak D call: TRBD1 (5 bases). CDR1 and CDR2 (germline): MNHEY, SVGAGI. There are 12 residues in the CDR3. The V end lost 6 bases, the J end lost 7 bases, and 9 bases lay between the germline ends. The CDR3, as DNA: TGTGCCAGCAGGGGGCAGAGTGAAAAACTGTTTTTT. Translated, it gives CASRGQSEKLFF.

The chain has TRBV6-5 and TRBJ2-2, with 7 bases identical to TRBD1. The CDR3 covers 14 residues. Germline-derived CDR1 and CDR2 are MNHEY and SVGAGI. Trimming at V came to 8 bases and at J to 0 bases, leaving 3 bases not matched to a gene. CDR3 nucleotides: TGTGCCAGCTCCGGGACAGCGAACACCGGGGAGCTGTTTTTT. Its protein product is CASSGTANTGELFF.

The chain is built from TRBV9 and TRBJ2-1, with 8 bases matching TRBD2. Germline CDR1 reads SGDLS; CDR2 reads YYNGEE. V was clipped by 0 bases and J by 8 bases; unmatched bases: 7. The CDR3 runs to 15 residues. The CDR3 spells CASSVVPSGGDEQFF. In DNA form, the CDR3 reads TGTGCCAGCAGCGTAGTCCCCAGCGGGGGAGATGAGCAGTTCTTC.

The rearrangement uses TRBV19 and TRBJ2-1, with 13 bases identical to TRBD2. CDR1 is LNHDA, CDR2 SQIVND, per germline (reference sequence). The CDR3 has 18 residues. V dropped 0 bases and J dropped 5; count of bases not matched to a gene: 7. The CDR3 loop is CASSIDLGLAGVHNEQFF. The CDR3 DNA reads TGTGCCAGTAGTATAGACCTAGGACTAGCGGGGGTCCACAATGAGCAGTTCTTC.

This clone is a singleton in its sample. The rearrangement links TRBV12-5 to TRBJ2-2, with D possibly matching TRBD1 (6 bases). The CDR3 loop spans 16 amino acids. Germline loops: CDR1 LGHNT, CDR2 FRNRAP. V was cut by 5 bases and J by 4 bases, with 17 bases left in between. The CDR3 sequence is CASGPPETGSTGELFF. The CDR3 DNA is TGTGCTAGTGGTCCTCCGGAGACAGGAAGCACCGGGGAGCTGTTTTTT.

The chain recombines TRBV28 with TRBJ2-2; D tentatively fits TRBD1 or TRBD2 (5 bases each). Trimming stripped 5 bases from V and 1 base from J, with 23 bases between. Germline V lookup: CDR1 MDHEN, CDR2 SYDVKM. This CDR3 spans 19 amino acids. Here the CDR3 reads CASSPLVPGRTMNTGELFF. As DNA, the CDR3 is TGTGCCAGCAGTCCCCTGGTGCCGGGACGGACCATGAACACCGGGGAGCTGTTTTTT.

This sequence joins TRBV27 and TRBJ1-5; D unresolved. Trimming took off 3 bases at V and 6 bases at J, with 9 bases between the two ends. Germline V lookup: CDR1 MNHEY, CDR2 SMNVEV (reference sequence). The CDR3 loop spans 13 amino acids. CDR3 coding DNA: TGTGCCAGCAGTTTCTGGTTTAGTCAGCCCCAGCATTTT. Its translation is CASSFWFSQPQHF.

The rearrangement joins TRBV7-6 to TRBJ2-1; D not resolved. The CDR3 extends over 14 amino acids. In germline, CDR1 is SGHVS, CDR2 FNYEAQ. V was trimmed by 0 bases and J by 7 bases, leaving 10 bases between them. CDR3 protein: CASSLALLINEQFF. The CDR3 DNA reads TGTGCCAGCAGCTTAGCTTTATTGATTAATGAGCAGTTCTTC.

V gene TRBV28 combines with J gene TRBJ2-1, with D hard to call. The CDR3 has 11 amino acids. The V gene's germline CDR1 is MDHEN and CDR2 SYDVKM. V lost 5 bases and J 10 bases, leaving 9 bases between the germline ends. CDR3 sequence reads: CASSPLTEQFF. The CDR3 nucleotides read TGTGCCAGCAGTCCCTTGACGGAGCAGTTCTTC.

This chain uses TRBV4-1 with TRBJ2-3, with 8 bases lining up with TRBD2. This CDR3 contains 18 residues. CDR1 is MGHRA, CDR2 YSYEKL, per germline. V shed 0 bases and J 7 bases; nucleotides not matched to a gene: 15. The CDR3 nucleotides read TGCGCCAGCAGCCAAGAAGGGGAGGGCGGGGGGTCCGCCTATACGCAGTATTTT. It specifies CASSQEGEGGGSAYTQYF.

This chain links TRBV4-3 with TRBJ1-1; weak D call: TRBD1 (5 bases). The CDR3 extends over 12 amino acids. With 2 bases removed from V and 5 bases from J, the gap between germline ends came to 6 bases. Per the germline V gene, CDR1 is LGHNA and CDR2 is YSLEER. CDR3 in amino acids: CASSQWGTEAFF. CDR3 coding DNA: TGCGCCAGCAGCCAATGGGGGACTGAAGCTTTCTTT.

The DNA for the CDR3 is TGCGCCAGCAGCTTGAGGGGCCACGATGGCTACACCTTC. Protein: CASSLRGHDGYTF. V and J are TRBV5-1 and TRBJ1-2; a possible D gene is TRBD1 (5 bases). Germline CDR1 is SGHRS and CDR2 is YFSETQ. The CDR3 loop spans 13 amino acids. Deletions cut 1 base from V and 6 bases from J, with 10 bases between.

The rearrangement uses TRBV6-1 and TRBJ2-7; 10 bases match TRBD1. V lost 1 base, J lost 7 bases, and 4 bases stayed unmatched. The germline V gene has CDR1 MNHNS and CDR2 SASEGT. This CDR3 comprises 14 residues. CDR3 residues: CASSEGDRGIEQYV. The DNA of the CDR3 is TGTGCCAGCAGTGAAGGGGACAGGGGTATAGAGCAGTACGTC.

CDR3 region: CASSVVSTDTQYF. As DNA, the CDR3 is TGTGCCAGCAGCGTAGTATCCACAGATACGCAGTATTTT. This sequence joins TRBV9 and TRBJ2-3; D is undetermined. The CDR3 is made up of 13 amino acids. The V end lost 0 bases, the J end lost 2 bases, and 4 bases lay between the germline ends. Germline CDR1 is SGDLS and CDR2 is YYNGEE.

The genes are TRBV6-1 and TRBJ1-3, with 9 positions matching TRBD1. Germline values: CDR1 MNHNS, CDR2 SASEGT. The V gene end was trimmed by 7 bases and the J gene end by 5 bases; junction bases not matched to a gene: 6. The CDR3 is 14 residues long. The CDR3 sequence is CASTMDRGRNTIYF. In nucleotides, the CDR3 is TGTGCCAGCACTATGGACAGGGGCAGAAACACCATATATTTT.

The chain has TRBV6-1 and TRBJ2-7; 7 nucleotides agree with TRBD1. Trimming took 6 bases from V and 6 from J; bases not matched to a gene: 8. Germline V gene data show CDR1 as MNHNS and CDR2 as SASEGT. This CDR3 is built from 13 residues. This CDR3 is CASSRETGFEQYF. CDR3 sequence (DNA): TGTGCCAGCAGCCGCGAGACAGGGTTCGAGCAGTACTTC.

The V call is TRBV4-1, the J call TRBJ2-5, with no clear D. The CDR3 loop spans 15 amino acids. V was shortened by 0 bases and J by 1 base, with 9 bases between the two germline ends. Germline-derived CDR1 and CDR2 are MGHRA and YSYEKL. The DNA of the CDR3 is TGCGCCAGCAGCCAAGAAGGCCGGCTCCAAGAGACCCAGTACTTC. Amino acid sequence: CASSQEGRLQETQYF.

The chain couples TRBV6-5 to TRBJ2-5; 7 bases are a match to TRBD1. J lost 4 bases, V lost 6 bases, and 5 bases had no gene match. This CDR3 contains 13 residues. CDR1 and CDR2 from the germline V gene are MNHEY and SVGAGI. Here the CDR3 DNA reads TGTGCCAGCAGACCGGGACAGAGAGAGACCCAGTACTTC. This translates into CASRPGQRETQYF.

The chain recombines TRBV30 with TRBJ2-5, with no clear D. The CDR3 has 12 amino acids. V shed 0 bases and J shed 7 bases, with 9 bases lying between them. Germline V gene lookup returns CDR1 GTSNPN and CDR2 SVGIG (reference sequence). The DNA for the CDR3 is TGTGCCTGGAGTGTAATTCCACCGACCCAGTACTTC. This encodes CAWSVIPPTQYF.

The chain couples TRBV4-2 to TRBJ2-1, with 12 bases matching TRBD1. CDR3 length equals 17 residues. Germline trimming cut 3 bases from V and 6 bases from J; bases unmatched to any gene: 9. Germline CDR1 LGHNA, CDR2 YNFKEQ. CDR3 sequence reads: CASSQEPGQGAINEQFF. The CDR3 region has the DNA TGTGCCAGCAGCCAGGAGCCGGGACAGGGGGCCATCAATGAGCAGTTCTTC.

The chain employs TRBV11-2 and TRBJ2-3; D is uncertain. This CDR3 is built from 13 residues. V was clipped by 0 bases and J by 4 bases, with 5 bases between them. Germline lookup yields CDR1 SGHAT and CDR2 FQNNGV. The CDR3 is CASSLELADTQYF. CDR3 sequence (DNA): TGTGCCAGCAGCTTAGAGCTCGCAGATACGCAGTATTTT. Variable domain in full (rest from reference TRBV11-2 and TRBJ2-3): EAGVAQSPRYKIIEKRQSVAFWCNPISGHATLYWYQQILGQGPKLLIQFQNNGVVDDSQLPKDRFSAERLKGVDSTLKIQPAKLEDSAVYLCASSLELADTQYFGPGTRLTVL.

This clone was counted a few times. The CDR3, as DNA: TGTGCCAGCAGCTTACCCGGGGGAGAGGAAGAGACCCAGTACTTC. Translating it yields CASSLPGGEEETQYF. The V gene is TRBV7-2, the J gene TRBJ2-5; D possibly corresponds to TRBD2 (6 bases). The CDR3 spans 15 residues. With 2 bases removed from V and 3 bases from J, the gap between germline ends came to 13 bases. Germline CDR1 reads SGHTA; CDR2 reads FQGNSA. The variable domain in full, completed from reference TRBV7-2 and TRBJ2-5, reads GAGVSQSPSNKVTEKGKDVELRCDPISGHTALYWYRQSLGQGLEFLIYFQGNSAPDKSGLPSDRFSAERTGGSVSTLTIQRTQQEDSAVYLCASSLPGGEEETQYFGPGTRLLVL.

CDR3 protein: CSVARQGAWETQYF. The CDR3 region has the DNA TGCAGCGTCGCACGACAGGGGGCTTGGGAGACCCAGTACTTC. This chain connects TRBV29-1 to TRBJ2-5; 10 bases align to TRBD1. The CDR3 is made up of 14 amino acids. CDR1 and CDR2 (germline): SQVTM, ANQGSEA. V was clipped by 6 bases and J by 5 bases; unmatched bases: 9.

The gene calls are TRBV7-9 and TRBJ2-3; the D is unclear. This CDR3 is built from 15 residues. Trimming pared 1 base from V and 3 bases from J, leaving 11 bases between. Germline loops: CDR1 SEHNR, CDR2 FQNEAQ (reference sequence). The CDR3 DNA reads TGTGCCAGCAGCTTAGGGAACAGCCAAACAGATACGCAGTATTTT. Translation gives CASSLGNSQTDTQYF.

The chain has TRBV7-3 and TRBJ2-2, with 7 positions matching TRBD2. Germline V gene data show CDR1 as SGHTA and CDR2 as FQGTGA. This CDR3 is built from 13 residues. Unmatched junction bases numbered 0, after V lost 4 bases and J lost 4 bases. CDR3 in amino acids: CASSSGGTGELFF. The CDR3 bases are TGTGCCAGCAGCTCGGGGGGCACCGGGGAGCTGTTTTTT.